The 14 T cell receptor beta chains in this list originate from one sample, sequenced in a study of T cell responses to AZD1222 COVID-19 vaccine. TCRdb's copy holds only in-frame clones and misses some; the assay was immunoSEQ multiplex PCR. The sample records about 120,000 clones, over 80% being singletons. Sequenced here: peripheral blood, sampled on day 0 of AZD1222 vaccination. Receptors originate from an adult in good health.

The J gene is TRBJ1-1, the V gene TRBV2; D unresolved. The CDR3 has 12 residues. The V and J ends lost 5 bases and 1 base respectively, with 5 bases between them. CDR1 and CDR2 from the germline V gene are SNHLY and FYNNEI. CDR3 loop: CASSRANTEAFF. The CDR3 DNA follows: TGTGCCAGCAGTAGAGCGAACACTGAAGCTTTCTTT.

The chain is built from TRBV28 and TRBJ2-3, with D hard to call. From germline, CDR1 is MDHEN and CDR2 SYDVKM. The germline V and J ends were trimmed by 6 bases and 4 bases, with 5 bases remaining between them. This CDR3 has 11 residues. This CDR3 reads CASRSADTQYF. Written as DNA, the CDR3 is TGTGCCAGCAGGTCGGCAGATACGCAGTATTTT.

This clone was recorded only once. V usage is TRBV28 and J usage is TRBJ2-3, with no clear D. Germline values: CDR1 MDHEN, CDR2 SYDVKM. Trimming removed 8 bases at V and 5 bases at J, with 11 bases between. The CDR3 extends over 12 amino acids. The CDR3 reads CASRDQRDTQYF. CDR3 bases: TGTGCCAGCCGAGATCAGCGAGATACGCAGTATTTT.

The chain's CDR3 is CASSQMGQGFEKLFF. The CDR3, as DNA: TGTGCCAGCAGTCAGATGGGACAGGGTTTTGAAAAACTGTTTTTT. The chain carries TRBV27 and TRBJ1-4, with 9 bases that match TRBD1. The CDR3 is 15 residues long. Germline V lookup: CDR1 MNHEY, CDR2 SMNVEV (reference sequence). Unmatched junction bases numbered 8, after V lost 5 bases and J lost 7 bases.

The genes are TRBV12-3 or TRBV12-4 and TRBJ1-1; maybe TRBD1 (5 bases). The CDR3 sequence is 13 residues long. The ends were cut back, 1 base at V and 6 bases at J, with 9 bases in the middle. CDR3 sequence: CASSLGGGAEAFF. The CDR3 DNA sequence: TGTGCCAGCAGTTTAGGTGGGGGTGCTGAAGCTTTCTTT.

The chain carries TRBV21-1 and TRBJ1-5; the D call TRBD1 from the table was never checked on the DNA. TRBV21-1 is designated a pseudogene. The CDR3 consists of 18 residues. CDR3 residues: CASSPGGTAAIGNQPQHF. The CDR3 bases are TGTGCCAGCAGTCCTGGGGGGACAGCAGCAATCGGCAATCAGCCCCAGCATTTT.

The gene calls are TRBV7-8 and TRBJ2-3; D call uncertain. Germline V lookup: CDR1 SGHVS, CDR2 FQNEAQ. V shed 0 bases and J shed 6 bases, with 19 bases lying between them. The CDR3 loop spans 17 amino acids. CDR3 sequence reads: CASSLASVSNPYDTQYF. The CDR3 nucleotides read TGTGCCAGCAGCTTAGCGTCGGTTAGCAACCCTTACGATACGCAGTATTTT. Together with reference TRBV7-8 and TRBJ2-3, the CDR3 gives the full variable domain: GAGVSQSPRYKVAKRGQDVALRCDPISGHVSLFWYQQALGQGPEFLTYFQNEAQLDKSGLPSDRFFAERPEGSVSTLKIQRTQQEDSAVYLCASSLASVSNPYDTQYFGPGTRLTVL.

The genes are TRBV11-2 and TRBJ2-7; 15 positions match TRBD2. The length of the CDR3 is 19 residues. Germline V gene sequence: CDR1 SGHAT, CDR2 FQNNGV. The V segment lost 1 base and the J segment 3 bases; nucleotides outside the gene matches: 10. The CDR3 loop reads CASSLVTPGLAGGYYEQYF. The CDR3 coding sequence is TGTGCCAGCAGCTTAGTCACCCCGGGACTAGCGGGGGGTTACTACGAGCAGTACTTC.

The V call is TRBV30, the J call TRBJ2-2; D unresolved. The CDR3 has 13 residues. Between the trimmed V and J ends, which lost 4 bases and 6 bases, there was a span of 12 bases. CDR1 and CDR2 (germline): GTSNPN, SVGIG (reference sequence). The CDR3 DNA is TGTGCCTGGAACGGGCCTCCGGCCGGGGAGCTGTTTTTT. This translates into CAWNGPPAGELFF.

The table lists this clone with a count of one. The chain links TRBV6-6 to TRBJ2-3, with 15 bases identical to TRBD2. The CDR3 runs to 23 residues. V was pared by 6 bases and J by 4 bases, with 26 bases of the junction left unmatched. From germline, CDR1 is MNHNY and CDR2 SVGAGI (reference sequence). CDR3 amino acids: CASSYLGQTPIGLAGGNADTQYF. The CDR3 bases are TGTGCCAGCAGCTACCTCGGACAGACGCCTATAGGACTAGCGGGGGGGAATGCAGATACGCAGTATTTT.

V usage is TRBV29-1 and J usage is TRBJ2-1, with D uncertain. V was shortened by 2 bases and J by 3 bases, with 2 bases between the two germline ends. This CDR3 contains 11 residues. Germline-derived CDR1 and CDR2 are SQVTM and ANQGSEA. The CDR3 coding sequence is TGCAGCGTTGAACTCTACAATGAGCAGTTCTTC. This encodes CSVELYNEQFF.

The chain carries TRBV2 and TRBJ1-1; D is uncertain. The CDR3 totals 11 residues. From germline, CDR1 is SNHLY and CDR2 FYNNEI. The V and J ends lost 6 bases and 1 base respectively, with 3 bases between them. The chain's CDR3 is CASRENTEAFF. The CDR3 nucleotides are TGTGCCAGCAGGGAGAACACTGAAGCTTTCTTT.

The chain has TRBV6-5 and TRBJ1-2; D ambiguous. The germline CDR1 and CDR2 sequences are MNHEY and SVGAGI. V was shortened by 8 bases and J by 1 base, with 5 bases between the two germline ends. The CDR3 contains 11 residues. CDR3: CASGLNYGYTF. The CDR3 nucleotides read TGTGCCAGCGGACTTAACTATGGCTACACCTTC.

The chain couples TRBV18 to TRBJ2-7, with D hard to call. V was trimmed by 3 bases and J by 0 bases, leaving 6 bases between them. The CDR3 loop spans 13 amino acids. Germline V CDR1 and CDR2: KGHSH, LQKENI. For the CDR3, the DNA is TGTGCCAGCTCACCTGAGTACTCCTACGAGCAGTACTTC. Protein sequence: CASSPEYSYEQYF.